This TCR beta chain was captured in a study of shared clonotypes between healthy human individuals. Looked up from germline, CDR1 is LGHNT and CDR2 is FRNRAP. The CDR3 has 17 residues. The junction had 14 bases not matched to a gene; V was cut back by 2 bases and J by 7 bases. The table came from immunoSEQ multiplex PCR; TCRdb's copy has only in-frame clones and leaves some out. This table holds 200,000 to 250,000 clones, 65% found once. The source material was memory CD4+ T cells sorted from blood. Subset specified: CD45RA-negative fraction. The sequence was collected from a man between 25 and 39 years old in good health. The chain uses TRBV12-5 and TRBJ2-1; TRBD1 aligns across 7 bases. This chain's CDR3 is CASGLFTSYRGRNEQFF. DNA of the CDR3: TGTGCTAGTGGTTTGTTTACCTCCTACAGGGGACGGAATGAGCAGTTCTTC.